The 18 T cell receptor beta chains listed next were all sequenced from one sample in a study of cytomegalovirus exposure and HLA in healthy donors. Both 60 Vbeta primers and 13 Jbeta primers went into the PCR. Sequencing was performed with immunoSEQ multiplex PCR; in TCRdb, only in-frame clones are kept and a portion is missing. Here the sample spans about 88,000 clones, roughly three quarters being singletons. Sequenced sample: PBMCs. These TCRs come from a woman aged 40 to 50 in good health and CMV-seronegative.

This chain joins TRBV4-1 and TRBJ2-3, with D unclear. V was clipped by 0 bases and J by 7 bases, with 5 bases between them. Germline V gives CDR1 MGHRA, CDR2 YSYEKL. The CDR3 totals 12 residues. The CDR3 loop reads CASSQEGNTQYF. CDR3 in DNA: TGCGCCAGCAGCCAAGAGGGCAATACGCAGTATTTT.

The chain uses TRBV2 and TRBJ1-6; D call uncertain. Germline CDR1 SNHLY, CDR2 FYNNEI. V was cut by 7 bases and J by 7 bases, with 11 bases left in between. This CDR3 comprises 13 residues. The CDR3 sequence: CASTIDRNSPLHF. The DNA for the CDR3 is TGTGCCAGCACGATAGATAGAAATTCACCCCTCCACTTT.

This clone was observed a single time. This chain uses TRBV4-1 with TRBJ2-1; 9 bases map to TRBD2. Germline loops: CDR1 MGHRA, CDR2 YSYEKL. Trimming removed 4 bases from V and 7 bases from J; junction bases left unmatched: 14. The CDR3 contains 17 residues. This CDR3 is CASSPLGGLASANEQFF. DNA of the CDR3: TGCGCCAGCAGCCCACTCGGGGGACTAGCTTCCGCGAATGAGCAGTTCTTC.

The chain has TRBV6-5 and TRBJ2-3; D gene ambiguous. Germline V gene lookup returns CDR1 MNHEY and CDR2 SVGAGI. The CDR3 length is 15 residues. V dropped 1 base and J dropped 0 bases, with 8 bases sitting between them. The CDR3 is CASSYFPGSTDTQYF. In DNA form, the CDR3 reads TGTGCCAGCAGTTACTTCCCAGGTAGCACAGATACGCAGTATTTT.

J is TRBJ2-7 and V is TRBV15; 7 bases are shared with TRBD2. Germline-derived CDR1 and CDR2 are LNHNV and YYDKDF (reference sequence). V lost 1 base, J lost 4 bases, and 7 bases stayed unmatched. The CDR3 runs 15 residues. Here the CDR3 reads CATSRAGLEAYEQYF. In nucleotides, the CDR3 is TGTGCCACCAGCAGAGCTGGACTAGAAGCGTACGAGCAGTACTTC.

The genes are TRBV5-1 and TRBJ2-3; 14 bases are a match to TRBD2. The CDR3 consists of 16 residues. With V trimmed by 0 bases and J by 7 bases, 4 bases remained unmatched. The germline V gene has CDR1 SGHRS and CDR2 YFSETQ. CDR3 region: CASSLVTSGRVNTQYF. The DNA for the CDR3 is TGCGCCAGCAGCTTGGTGACTAGCGGGAGGGTTAATACGCAGTATTTT.

This clone has a single count. This sequence joins TRBV2 and TRBJ2-5; the D is unclear. The CDR3 has 12 residues. The V gene's germline CDR1 is SNHLY and CDR2 FYNNEI. Trimming took off 7 bases at V and 0 bases at J, with 6 bases between the two ends. The CDR3, as DNA: TGTGCCAGCAAACGGGACCAAGAGACCCAGTACTTC. This gives the protein CASKRDQETQYF. Complete variable domain (other parts from reference TRBV2 and TRBJ2-5): EPEVTQTPSHQVTQMGQEVILRCVPISNHLYFYWYRQILGQKVEFLVSFYNNEISEKSEIFDDQFSVERPDGSNFTLKIRSTKLEDSAMYFCASKRDQETQYFGPGTRLLVL.

The chain recombines TRBV6-5 with TRBJ1-4; possibly TRBD1 for D (5 bases). Germline V lookup: CDR1 MNHEY, CDR2 SVGAGI. Trimming left V 5 bases short and J 9 bases short, with 16 bases between. This CDR3 is 14 amino acids long. This CDR3 is CASSPQGFFKKLFF. The CDR3 DNA sequence: TGTGCCAGCAGTCCCCAGGGTTTTTTTAAAAAACTGTTTTTT.

The chain combines TRBV7-8 with TRBJ1-1; D is perhaps TRBD1 (5 bases). Germline CDR1 reads SGHVS; CDR2 reads FQNEAQ. Trimming left V 6 bases short and J 1 base short, with 9 bases between. CDR3 length equals 13 residues. The CDR3 nucleotides read TGTGCCAGCAGGCAAGACAGGAACACTGAAGCTTTCTTT. This sequence encodes CASRQDRNTEAFF.

The chain is built from TRBV30 and TRBJ2-7, with a possible D match to TRBD1 (5 bases). V shed 1 base and J shed 2 bases, with 9 bases lying between them. The CDR3 runs 13 residues. Germline loops: CDR1 GTSNPN, CDR2 SVGIG (reference sequence). For the CDR3, the DNA is TGTGCCTGGAGTGCGGCAGGGACCTACGAGCAGTACTTC. It is translated as CAWSAAGTYEQYF.

The gene calls are TRBV19 and TRBJ1-3, with D unclear. The CDR3 is made up of 14 amino acids. The ends were cut back, 7 bases at V and 0 bases at J, with 10 bases in the middle. Germline V lookup: CDR1 LNHDA, CDR2 SQIVND (reference sequence). The CDR3 sequence: CASIPRVSGNTIYF. CDR3 bases: TGTGCCAGTATCCCGCGGGTCTCTGGAAACACCATATATTTT.

The chain is built from TRBV29-1 and TRBJ2-7; TRBD1 might be the D (5 bases). CDR3 length equals 12 residues. V was pared by 5 bases and J by 3 bases, with 11 bases between. Germline V gene lookup returns CDR1 SQVTM and CDR2 ANQGSEA. The CDR3 region is CSVTLDSYEQYF. The CDR3 nucleotides read TGCAGCGTTACTTTAGACAGCTACGAGCAGTACTTC.

The chain's CDR3 is CASSSGLAGGRGEQFF. The CDR3 coding sequence is TGTGCCAGCAGCTCCGGACTAGCGGGGGGTCGGGGTGAGCAGTTCTTC. The chain uses TRBV7-2 and TRBJ2-1, with 14 bases that match TRBD2. The CDR3 contains 16 residues. Losses at the gene ends were 4 bases for V and 9 bases for J; bases not matched to a gene: 8. Germline CDR1 reads SGHTA; CDR2 reads FQGNSA.

This chain joins TRBV4-2 and TRBJ1-1; 12 nucleotides match TRBD1. V lost 4 bases, J lost 5 bases, and 8 bases stayed unmatched. CDR1 LGHNA and CDR2 YNFKEQ come from the germline V gene. This CDR3 region has 16 residues. CDR3 residues: CASSPGDRGRGTEAFF. As DNA, the CDR3 is TGTGCCAGCAGCCCCGGGGACAGGGGGCGCGGAACTGAAGCTTTCTTT.

The rearrangement links TRBV30 to TRBJ1-4, with TRBD1 as a possible D gene (5 bases). Trimming shortened V by 0 bases and J by 2 bases, and 19 bases separated the two germline ends. CDR3 length: 18 residues. Germline V gene sequence: CDR1 GTSNPN, CDR2 SVGIG (reference sequence). The CDR3 loop reads CAWSVMTEIGGTNEKLFF. The CDR3 DNA reads TGTGCCTGGAGTGTAATGACCGAAATCGGGGGGACTAATGAAAAACTGTTTTTT.

This clone has only a few counts. The chain uses TRBV6-1 and TRBJ1-5; no reliable D call. This CDR3 contains 14 residues. The V gene's germline CDR1 is MNHNS and CDR2 SASEGT. V was shortened by 6 bases and J by 0 bases, with 9 bases between the two germline ends. This chain's CDR3 is CASSNIHSNQPQHF. CDR3 DNA sequence: TGTGCCAGCAGCAACATCCATAGCAATCAGCCCCAGCATTTT.

This rearrangement joins TRBV7-9 to TRBJ1-2, with D maybe TRBD1 (5 bases). This CDR3 is 15 amino acids long. Per the germline V gene, CDR1 is SEHNR and CDR2 is FQNEAQ (reference sequence). Trimming took off 3 bases at V and 3 bases at J, with 14 bases between the two ends. The chain's CDR3 is CASSLQGETHYGYTF. The CDR3 coding sequence is TGTGCCAGCAGCTTGCAAGGGGAAACCCACTATGGCTACACCTTC.

The chain links TRBV29-1 to TRBJ1-2; D perhaps matches TRBD1 (5 bases). The CDR3 has 13 amino acids. CDR1 and CDR2 (germline): SQVTM, ANQGSEA. The germline V and J ends were trimmed by 5 bases and 4 bases, with 14 bases remaining between them. CDR3 sequence (DNA): TGCAGCGTTCAAACAGGCGCGGCCTATGGCTACACCTTC. Translation gives CSVQTGAAYGYTF.